This TCR beta chain was documented in a study of T cell responses to AZD1222 COVID-19 vaccine. TCRdb keeps only in-frame clones here, not all; method: immunoSEQ multiplex PCR. Of 110,000 to 150,000 clones listed, roughly 90% were seen once; the top ten hold more than 2.5%. This clone has a single count. CDR1 and CDR2 from the germline V gene are LGHNA and YNFKEQ. CDR3 length equals 15 residues. The germline V and J ends were trimmed by 0 bases and 5 bases, with 13 bases remaining between them. The sample in question was peripheral blood, obtained on day 0 of AZD1222 vaccination. V and J are TRBV4-2 and TRBJ2-5, with D possibly being TRBD1 or TRBD2 (5 bases each). The TCR was taken from an adult in good health. The DNA for the CDR3 is TGTGCCAGCAGCCAAGATGAGGGCAGGGAGGAGACCCAGTACTTC. Its protein is CASSQDEGREETQYF.